The subject of this entry is one TCR beta chain. This sample is part of a study of T cells in Graves' hyperthyroidism and ophthalmopathy. There are 12 residues in the CDR3. Germline CDR1 reads MNHNS; CDR2 reads SASEGT. V shed 4 bases, J shed 8 bases, and the junction held 4 bases outside the gene matches. Template material for amplifying TCR beta CDR3 regions consisted of RNA transcripts. The TCR CDR3 first-round RT-PCR relied on the HTBI primer set. TCRdb used MiXCR to reprocess the multiplex PCR reads, holding one entry per CDR3 protein. Among around 530,000 distinct CDR3 sequences, more than 15% were seen once, and the ten largest hold 17%.

The sequenced material came from blood. This receptor was taken from a woman aged 18-29 years with Graves' ophthalmopathy. The chain carries TRBV6-1 and TRBJ1-2, with TRBD1 matching 7 bases. This chain's CDR3 is CASSVDRDGYTF. The CDR3 DNA is TGTGCCAGCAGTGTTGACAGGGACGGCTACACCTTC.